This T cell receptor beta chain was retrieved from a study of human T cells and chemical hapten exposure. Described time point: patch test 3, about 24 weeks after DPC sensitization. Specified treatment: therapeutic diphenylcyclopropenone sensitization with weekly scalp DPC. Trimming removed 5 bases at V and 2 bases at J, with 12 bases between. The CDR3 contains 14 residues. This clonotype was picked up a small number of times. Each CDR3 protein gets one entry after TCRdb re-called the RACE reads with MiXCR. The table records roughly 71,000 distinct CDR3 sequences, approximately 12% of them present only once.

The TCR was taken from a woman in her 50s with alopecia areata. Some clones in this sample may be carry-over from other donors' samples. The V gene is TRBV12-3 or TRBV12-4, the J gene TRBJ2-5; D gene unclear. Sequencing used whole blood, obtained in connection with sensitization to the hapten diphenylcyclopropenone (DPC). The CDR3 reads CASSRPSAQETQYF. DNA for the CDR3: TGTGCCAGCAGTCGGCCCTCAGCGCAAGAGACCCAGTACTTC.